This T cell receptor (beta chain) emerged from a study of OX40 agonist ivuxolimab in advanced cancers. Exclusion of a patient followed from autoimmune disease history or systemic immunosuppression. This CDR3 is built from 14 residues. V was cut by 10 bases and J by 0 bases, with 16 bases left in between. Germline CDR1 and CDR2: MDHEN and SYDVKM. Using immunoSEQ multiplex PCR, the repertoire was profiled, and TCRdb retains in-frame clones only, with some absent. The table has about 38,000 clones, 87% seen once; the top ten hold 25% to 40%. The sequenced sample was CD4+ or CD8+ T cells sorted from blood, obtained in a trial of the OX40 agonist ivuxolimab. This sequence originates from an adult with an advanced solid tumor such as melanoma, head and neck, liver or kidney cancer. V usage is TRBV28 and J usage is TRBJ2-7, with D possibly being TRBD2 (5 bases). CDR3 protein: CATQTPGSSYEQYF. Written as DNA, the CDR3 is TGTGCCACTCAGACCCCTGGGAGCTCCTACGAGCAGTACTTC.